This entry lists 25 T cell receptor beta chains sequenced from one sample in a study of T cells in Graves' hyperthyroidism and ophthalmopathy. Researchers amplified the TCR beta CDR3 regions from RNA transcripts. Researchers ran a first-round RT-PCR on the TCR CDR3 using the HTBI primer set. TCRdb recomputed calls from the multiplex PCR reads with MiXCR, one row per CDR3 protein. The data contain 450,000 to 700,000 distinct CDR3 sequences, around 42% of them singletons. The specimen sequenced was peripheral blood or thyroid tissue (not recorded which). These receptors were taken from an adult woman with Graves' disease, either hyperthyroidism or ophthalmopathy (not recorded which).

This clonotype was counted a few times. This chain joins TRBV10-3 and TRBJ2-5; 8 bases agree with TRBD2. Germline CDR1 and CDR2: ENHRY and SYGVKD. J was trimmed by 9 bases and V by 3 bases; bases with no gene match: 9. The CDR3 sequence is 14 residues long. The CDR3 loop is CAISDRAGVGAQYF. CDR3 DNA: TGTGCCATCAGTGACCGAGCGGGAGTTGGGGCCCAGTACTTC.

This chain uses TRBV4-2 with TRBJ2-5, with 11 positions matching TRBD1. V dropped 0 bases and J dropped 2; count of bases not matched to a gene: 5. CDR3 length equals 17 residues. Germline CDR1 and CDR2: LGHNA and YNFKEQ. The CDR3 loop reads CASSQDPGQGVQETQYF. The CDR3 bases are TGTGCCAGCAGCCAAGATCCGGGACAGGGGGTGCAAGAGACCCAGTACTTC.

This clonotype turned up a few times. This sequence joins TRBV10-3 and TRBJ1-5; D not certain. The CDR3 is 18 residues long. The germline V gene has CDR1 ENHRY and CDR2 SYGVKD. V lost 2 bases to trimming and J lost 0 bases, with 17 bases between them. The CDR3 is CAISEGRTVGYSNQPQHF. The CDR3 coding sequence is TGTGCCATCAGTGAGGGCAGGACGGTTGGTTATAGCAATCAGCCCCAGCATTTT.

The chain couples TRBV20-1 to TRBJ1-1; the D is unclear. V dropped 5 bases and J dropped 11 bases, with 9 bases sitting between them. Germline CDR1 reads DFQATT; CDR2 reads SNEGSKA (reference sequence). The CDR3 runs 9 residues. The CDR3 loop reads CSAGRRAFF. CDR3 DNA: TGCAGTGCTGGTAGGAGGGCTTTCTTT.

This clonotype was seen only a few times. The chain couples TRBV28 to TRBJ2-7, with D possibly matching TRBD2 (6 bases). V lost 7 bases and J 1 base, leaving 11 bases between the germline ends. This CDR3 comprises 13 residues. Germline V CDR1 and CDR2: MDHEN, SYDVKM. The CDR3 bases are TGTGCCAGCAAGTCCGGGACTTCCTACGAGCAGTACTTC. Translated, it gives CASKSGTSYEQYF. The full variable domain, completed using reference TRBV28 and TRBJ2-7, is DVKVTQSSRYLVKRTGEKVFLECVQDMDHENMFWYRQDPGLGLRLIYFSYDVKMKEKGDIPEGYSVSREKKERFSLILESASTNQTSMYLCASKSGTSYEQYFGPGTRLTVT.

This clonotype was picked up one time. Mismatch with germline at one junction end may stem from a read error. The CDR3 is CASGLDRTEAFF. The CDR3 coding sequence is TGTGCCAGCGGCTTGGACAGAACAGAAGCTTTCTTT. This sequence joins TRBV5-6 and TRBJ1-1; D perhaps matches TRBD1 (6 bases). This CDR3 contains 12 residues. The germline gives CDR1 SGHDT, CDR2 YYEEEE.

The sample holds a few counts of this clonotype. The chain employs TRBV6-1 and TRBJ1-2; D is ambiguous. Germline V gene sequence: CDR1 MNHNS, CDR2 SASEGT. V lost 5 bases, J lost 5 bases, and 9 bases lay in between. The CDR3 totals 12 residues. The CDR3 here is CASSLSVYGYTF. CDR3 in DNA: TGTGCCAGCAGTCTTTCGGTTTATGGCTACACCTTC.

Ten or more counts support this clonotype. The CDR3 here is CAISRDRHTGELFF. The CDR3, as DNA: TGTGCCATCAGCCGGGACAGGCACACCGGGGAGCTGTTTTTT. The rearrangement links TRBV10-3 to TRBJ2-2, with 8 bases aligning to TRBD1. J was trimmed by 3 bases and V by 6 bases; bases with no gene match: 3. Per germline, CDR1 ENHRY and CDR2 SYGVKD. The CDR3 loop spans 14 amino acids.

Ten or more counts support this clonotype. The genes are TRBV27 and TRBJ1-1; D is ambiguous. Germline V lookup: CDR1 MNHEY, CDR2 SMNVEV (reference sequence). V lost 2 bases to trimming and J lost 4 bases, with 11 bases between them. The length of the CDR3 is 14 residues. The DNA for the CDR3 is TGTGCCAGCAGTTTAGCGGGCTTCGGCACTGAAGCTTTCTTT. This gives the protein CASSLAGFGTEAFF.

In this sample, this clonotype turned up many times. The chain couples TRBV5-1 to TRBJ1-2; the D gene is possibly TRBD1 (5 bases). This CDR3 is built from 16 residues. V was pared by 4 bases and J by 3 bases, with 19 bases between. Germline loops: CDR1 SGHRS, CDR2 YFSETQ. This chain's CDR3 is CASSAAGRGEHYGYTF. The CDR3 region has the DNA TGCGCCAGCAGCGCCGCGGGTCGGGGGGAGCACTATGGCTACACCTTC.

The rearrangement joins TRBV10-3 to TRBJ2-2; tentatively, D is TRBD2 (5 bases). Trimming took off 0 bases at V and 0 bases at J, with 8 bases between the two ends. The CDR3 runs 16 residues. The germline V gene has CDR1 ENHRY and CDR2 SYGVKD. CDR3 DNA sequence: TGTGCCATCAGTGAGTCCCGGGAAGCGAACACCGGGGAGCTGTTTTTT. It codes for CAISESREANTGELFF.

This clonotype has a single count. V and J are TRBV10-3 and TRBJ2-5; no clear D. Germline CDR1 reads ENHRY; CDR2 reads SYGVKD. Trimming removed 2 bases at V and 4 bases at J, with 14 bases between. This CDR3 has 15 residues. CDR3 amino acids: CAISEQGHQVETQYF. The CDR3 nucleotides are TGTGCCATCAGTGAGCAAGGGCATCAGGTAGAGACCCAGTACTTC.

The genes are TRBV7-9 and TRBJ2-7, with 11 bases that match TRBD1. Germline CDR1 reads SEHNR; CDR2 reads FQNEAQ (reference sequence). Germline trimming cut 5 bases from V and 3 bases from J; bases unmatched to any gene: 6. The CDR3 covers 15 residues. The CDR3 DNA sequence: TGTGCCAGCAGCCTGGGACAGGGGGTGGTCTACGAGCAGTACTTC. Encoded protein: CASSLGQGVVYEQYF.

The chain links TRBV29-1 to TRBJ1-4; weak D call: TRBD1 (5 bases). V was shortened by 5 bases and J by 0 bases, with 13 bases between the two germline ends. The CDR3 extends over 15 amino acids. Germline CDR1 reads SQVTM; CDR2 reads ANQGSEA. The DNA of the CDR3 is TGCAGCGTTCTGCCCCAGGGCTCAACTAATGAAAAACTGTTTTTT. It encodes CSVLPQGSTNEKLFF. The full variable domain, rest sourced from reference TRBV29-1 and TRBJ1-4, is SAVISQKPSRDICQRGTSLTIQCQVDSQVTMMFWYRQQPGQSLTLIATANQGSEATYESGFVIDKFPISRPNLTFSTLTVSNMSPEDSSIYLCSVLPQGSTNEKLFFGSGTQLSVL.

The rearrangement joins TRBV5-6 to TRBJ2-7, with D perhaps TRBD1 (6 bases). The germline V gene has CDR1 SGHDT and CDR2 YYEEEE. The CDR3 extends over 14 amino acids. V was clipped by 4 bases and J by 5 bases, with 16 bases between them. CDR3 in amino acids: CASSRMDRNNEQYF. Here the CDR3 DNA reads TGTGCCAGCAGCCGGATGGACAGAAACAACGAGCAGTACTTC.

The chain recombines TRBV28 with TRBJ2-5; possibly TRBD2 for D (5 bases). The V end was cut by 8 bases, the J end by 9 bases, with 13 bases between. The CDR3 contains 11 residues. Germline CDR1 is MDHEN and CDR2 is SYDVKM. The CDR3 protein is CASGGIQPQYF. CDR3 coding DNA: TGTGCCAGCGGAGGCATACAGCCCCAGTACTTC.

This clonotype showed up many times. The J gene is TRBJ1-4, the V gene TRBV10-3, with a weak D call TRBD1 (5 bases). V shed 3 bases and J shed 10 bases, with 15 bases lying between them. Germline V gene data show CDR1 as ENHRY and CDR2 as SYGVKD. CDR3 size: 14 residues. The CDR3 DNA reads as TGTGCCATCAGTGAAGACAGCCCGAGGGGAAAACTGTTTTTT. It yields the protein CAISEDSPRGKLFF.

With respect to this clonotype: A single base separates this from a much larger clone, so it may be a read error. J is TRBJ2-7 and V is TRBV11-2, with D perhaps given as TRBD1 or TRBD2 (5 bases each). Deletions cut 5 bases from V and 4 bases from J, with 15 bases between. Germline V gives CDR1 SGHAT, CDR2 FQNNGV. There are 14 residues in the CDR3. The CDR3 spells CASSPEGLVYEQYF. CDR3 coding DNA: TGTGCCAGCAGCCCCGAGGGGTTAGTGTACGAGCAGTACTTC.

Regarding this clonotype: One base away lies a much larger clone, so this may be a sequencing read error. The chain joins TRBV6-1 to TRBJ1-4; 7 positions agree with TRBD1. CDR1 and CDR2 (germline): MNHNS, SASEGT. This CDR3 spans 16 amino acids. The CDR3 DNA reads as TGTGCCAGCACCGGAAGGTTGGGACAGCTTAATGAAAAACTGCTTTTT. The encoded protein is CASTGRLGQLNEKLLF.

This clonotype was found many times. V and J are TRBV20-1 and TRBJ1-1; tentatively, D is TRBD1 (6 bases). Trimming cost V 6 bases and J 2 bases, with 16 bases left between them. This CDR3 has 14 amino acids. Germline V CDR1 and CDR2: DFQATT, SNEGSKA (reference sequence). The CDR3 reads CSAGTLRINTEAFF. In nucleotides, the CDR3 is TGCAGTGCCGGGACACTCCGGATAAACACTGAAGCTTTCTTT.

A word on this clonotype: The conserved phenylalanine or tryptophan is not found at the CDR3 terminus, so this likely reflects a read error. No DNA is shown, since the ends of the CDR3 on it are uncertain; the CDR3 is the one TCRdb lists. This sequence joins TRBV7-9 and TRBJ1-6. A total of 9 residues make up the CDR3, ends included. CDR1 and CDR2 from the germline V gene are SEHNR and FQNEAQ (reference sequence). CDR3 region: CASSTHPTS.

In DNA form, the CDR3 reads TGCGCCAGCAGCTTGACCTTTCACACCGGCTACGAGCAGTACTTC. Its translation: CASSLTFHTGYEQYF. This chain joins TRBV5-1 and TRBJ2-7; D is undetermined. CDR3 length: 15 residues. Germline assignment: CDR1 SGHRS and CDR2 YFSETQ. Between the trimmed V and J ends, which lost 1 base and 3 bases, there was a span of 14 bases.

This chain uses TRBV15 with TRBJ1-3; 7 bases agree with TRBD1. The CDR3 consists of 15 residues. V shed 3 bases, J shed 4 bases, and the junction held 6 bases outside the gene matches. Per germline, CDR1 LNHNV and CDR2 YYDKDF (reference sequence). CDR3 DNA: TGTGCCACCAGCAGCGCGTCGGACAGGGGAAACACCATATATTTT. This codes for CATSSASDRGNTIYF.

Ten or more counts support this clonotype. The chain is built from TRBV19 and TRBJ2-7; 10 bases match TRBD1. The CDR3 consists of 14 residues. The V segment lost 6 bases and the J segment 6 bases; nucleotides outside the gene matches: 8. Per germline, CDR1 LNHDA and CDR2 SQIVND (reference sequence). The CDR3 spells CASSSTGGYGEQYF. CDR3 bases: TGTGCCAGTAGCTCGACAGGGGGCTATGGCGAGCAGTACTTC.

V and J are TRBV28 and TRBJ2-7; D is perhaps TRBD1 (6 bases). CDR1 is MDHEN and CDR2 is SYDVKM in the germline V gene. V was shortened by 4 bases and J by 3 bases, with 13 bases between the two germline ends. This CDR3 is built from 14 residues. The CDR3 coding sequence is TGTGCCAGCAGTTCAGGGGACACCCACTACGAGCAGTACTTC. Protein: CASSSGDTHYEQYF.